This T cell receptor beta chain was captured in a study of blood T cell repertoires in COVID-19. This CDR3 has 16 amino acids. The V end lost 1 base, the J end lost 1 base, and 13 bases lay between the germline ends. Germline V gene sequence: CDR1 SNHLY, CDR2 FYNNEI. The table came from immunoSEQ multiplex PCR; TCRdb's copy has only in-frame clones and leaves some out. The repertoire holds under 150,000 clones, over 60% seen once, with around 4.1% in the top ten. This clonotype was sampled from an elderly woman with acute or convalescent COVID-19. The rearrangement uses TRBV2 and TRBJ1-1; D ambiguous. Sequenced input: peripheral blood. The CDR3 DNA reads as TGTGCCAGCAGTGAAGTGAGAGGAGCTCCGAACACTGAAGCTTTCTTT. Protein: CASSEVRGAPNTEAFF.